This is a list of T cell receptor beta chains from one sample in a study of OX40 agonist ivuxolimab in advanced cancers. The repertoire was sequenced with immunoSEQ multiplex PCR; TCRdb's copy has only in-frame clones and lacks some. This repertoire shows some 100,000 clones, approximately 80% found once; its top ten account for roughly 1.1%. Sequenced here: CD4+ or CD8+ T cells sorted from blood, sampled in a trial of the OX40 agonist ivuxolimab. The receptors were gathered from an adult with an advanced solid tumor such as melanoma, head and neck, liver or kidney cancer. Each CDR3 is given with its conserved first and last residue. Each record gives: clone size, D gene, V gene, J gene, CDR3 DNA, CDR3 protein. A D gene is named only where the DNA matches it firmly. Only part of the rows carry a size: once, few, many, or a class if the clone is expanded.

size: -
D: -
V: TRBV6-5
J: TRBJ2-7
DNA: TGTGCCAGCAGCTTGGACAGCAATCACCTCTACGAGCAGTACTTC
CDR3: CASSLDSNHLYEQYF

size: -
D: -
V: TRBV9
J: TRBJ1-3
DNA: TGTGCCAGCAGCGGTTCTGGAAACACCATATATTTT
CDR3: CASSGSGNTIYF

size: -
D: TRBD1
V: TRBV7-2
J: TRBJ1-1
DNA: TGTGCCAGCAGCTTAGAAGGGACAGTGAACACTGAAGCTTTCTTT
CDR3: CASSLEGTVNTEAFF

size: -
D: -
V: TRBV5-4
J: TRBJ1-2
DNA: TGTGCCAGCAGCTTGAATACAGGGACGGAATATGGCTACACCTTC
CDR3: CASSLNTGTEYGYTF

size: -
D: TRBD2
V: TRBV4-2
J: TRBJ2-1
DNA: TGTGCCAGCAGCCGGGCGGGGCATATAGCGGGGGGTGGTAATGAGCAGTTCTTC
CDR3: CASSRAGHIAGGGNEQFF

size: -
D: -
V: TRBV6-5
J: TRBJ1-5
DNA: TGTGCCAGCAGTCCCGGGGACAGCAATCAGCCCCAGCATTTT
CDR3: CASSPGDSNQPQHF

size: few
D: -
V: TRBV6-5
J: TRBJ2-3
DNA: TGTGCCAGCAGTTACACAGCTCAGAGGGTCGATACGCAGTATTTT
CDR3: CASSYTAQRVDTQYF

size: once
D: TRBD1
V: TRBV7-2
J: TRBJ1-3
DNA: TGTGCCAGCAGCTTAGTCGGGACAGGGGTCAGAAACACCATATATTTT
CDR3: CASSLVGTGVRNTIYF

size: -
D: -
V: TRBV5-6
J: TRBJ1-2
DNA: TGTGCCAGCACCCCATCGGGACGGACCTATGGCTACACCTTC
CDR3: CASTPSGRTYGYTF

size: -
D: TRBD1
V: TRBV7-3
J: TRBJ2-6
DNA: TGTGCCAGCAGCCCACAGGGGCGAGGGGCCAACGTCCTGACTTTC
CDR3: CASSPQGRGANVLTF

size: -
D: -
V: TRBV11-3
J: TRBJ2-3
DNA: TGTGCCAGCAGCTTAGTAGGGGCTGGTACGCAGTATTTT
CDR3: CASSLVGAGTQYF

size: once
D: -
V: TRBV5-6
J: TRBJ1-5
DNA: TGTGCCAGCAGCTTCTACCAGGGAGCGGGTCAGCCCCAGCATTTT
CDR3: CASSFYQGAGQPQHF

size: -
D: -
V: TRBV11-2
J: TRBJ1-3
DNA: TGTGCCAGCAGCACGGCCGGGATCTCTGGAAACACCATATATTTT
CDR3: CASSTAGISGNTIYF